This T cell receptor (beta chain) was identified in a study of beta chain features in type 1 diabetes. V was shortened by 2 bases and J by 4 bases, with 11 bases between the two germline ends. Germline assignment: CDR1 ENHRY and CDR2 SYGVKD. The CDR3 has 15 residues. Expressed TCRB transcripts got sequenced, as all isolated RNA was reverse transcribed. Here immunoSEQ multiplex PCR was the method, and the copy in TCRdb shows in-frame clones only, minus some. The table has approximately 730,000 clones, around an eighth seen once. As for this clone: No antigen is known for it.

The study, taken as a whole, reports: Type 1 diabetes patients had TCRB CDR3s that were shorter (moderately but significantly so) in all four CD4+ subsets.

The genes are TRBV10-3 and TRBJ2-2; the D gene is possibly TRBD2 (5 bases). What was sequenced was naive CD4+ T cells from blood. The TCR was taken from a man aged 18 to 30 with type 1 diabetes. The DNA for the CDR3 is TGTGCCATCAGTGAGGGGTTAGCGTCCACCGGGGAGCTGTTTTTT. Protein: CAISEGLASTGELFF.